This T cell receptor (beta chain) was identified during a study of CD8+CD57+ T cells in acquired aplastic anemia. CDR1 and CDR2 from the germline V gene are SGHDT and YYEEEE. The CDR3 loop spans 19 amino acids. V was shortened by 4 bases and J by 2 bases, with 26 bases between the two germline ends. All sequencing subjects had displayed CD8+CD57+ cell expansion on flow cytometry. Researchers used genomic DNA as the template to profile TCR beta VDJ and CDR3. TCRdb called the reads again in MiXCR, with one record for every CDR3 protein. The table shows over 150,000 distinct CDR3 sequences, with around 48% occurring only once.

This rearrangement joins TRBV5-6 to TRBJ2-3; possible D gene TRBD2, 5 bases. The specimen sequenced was sorted CD4+, CD8+, or CD8+CD57+ T cells (not recorded which) from PBMCs. The TCR was taken from a human donor with aplastic anemia. CDR3 in amino acids: CASSTLGISLGHLTDTQYF. The CDR3 DNA is TGTGCCAGCAGCACACTAGGGATTTCCCTAGGGCATCTCACAGATACGCAGTATTTT.